The 30 T cell receptor beta chains below all came from one sample that was sequenced in a study of early T cells in non-severe SARS-CoV-2 infection. TCRdb itself ran the 5' RACE reads through MiXCR, one entry per CDR3 protein. Of about 44,000 distinct CDR3 sequences in the sample, 12% are singletons; the top ten hold approximately 16%. The sample was whole blood. The source is an adult who was a healthcare worker with PCR-confirmed SARS-CoV-2 infection or an uninfected control (not recorded which).

This clonotype is a singleton in its sample. J is TRBJ1-1 and V is TRBV9; D unresolved. Looked up from germline, CDR1 is SGDLS and CDR2 is YYNGEE. The CDR3 has 12 residues. With 0 bases removed from V and 4 bases from J, the gap between germline ends came to 4 bases. The CDR3 region is CASSVDSTEAFF. CDR3 sequence (DNA): TGTGCCAGCAGCGTAGATAGCACTGAAGCTTTCTTT.

V usage is TRBV28 and J usage is TRBJ2-6, with 9 bases identical to TRBD1. This CDR3 has 20 residues. CDR1 is MDHEN and CDR2 is SYDVKM in the germline V gene. V lost 1 base, J lost 2 bases, and 12 bases stayed unmatched. The CDR3 nucleotides are TGTGCCAGCAGTTTATTAGTCCGGGACAGGGATCGAACTGGGGCCAACGTCCTGACTTTC. Translation gives CASSLLVRDRDRTGANVLTF.

This clonotype was seen more than once but under ten times. V usage is TRBV7-3 and J usage is TRBJ2-1; 7 nucleotides line up with TRBD2. CDR1 SGHTA and CDR2 FQGTGA come from the germline V gene. The CDR3 extends over 12 amino acids. J lost 11 bases, V lost 5 bases, and 6 bases had no gene match. This CDR3 reads CASSPAGVQQFF. The DNA for the CDR3 is TGTGCCAGCAGCCCGGCGGGGGTCCAGCAGTTCTTC.

CDR3 bases: TGCGCCAGCAGCTTGGAAGGATTGGCCGACTACGAGCAGTACTTC. Its protein is CASSLEGLADYEQYF. J is TRBJ2-7 and V is TRBV5-1, with D unclear. Germline V gene data show CDR1 as SGHRS and CDR2 as YFSETQ. The CDR3 runs 15 residues. Deletions cut 0 bases from V and 3 bases from J, with 13 bases between. The full variable domain, in which reference TRBV5-1 and TRBJ2-7 provide the parts outside the CDR3, is KAGVTQTPRYLIKTRGQQVTLSCSPISGHRSVSWYQQTPGQGLQFLFEYFSETQRNKGNFPGRFSGRQFSNSRSEMNVSTLELGDSALYLCASSLEGLADYEQYFGPGTRLTVT.

This clonotype was detected a few times. The chain links TRBV11-3 to TRBJ1-1; D possibly corresponds to TRBD1 (6 bases). Germline V gene data show CDR1 as SGHNT and CDR2 as YENEEA. This CDR3 comprises 12 residues. Trimming removed 1 base at V and 7 bases at J, with 7 bases between. The CDR3 sequence: CASSLGTDEAFF. The CDR3 DNA reads TGTGCCAGCAGCTTAGGGACAGATGAAGCTTTCTTT.

This clonotype was detected many times. CDR3 in amino acids: CASSPLGAGNQPQHF. CDR3 DNA: TGTGCCAGCAGTCCCTTGGGAGCTGGCAATCAGCCCCAGCATTTT. The rearrangement links TRBV28 to TRBJ1-5; D remains unclear. Germline CDR1 is MDHEN and CDR2 is SYDVKM. Trimming took 5 bases from V and 2 from J, leaving 13 bases between them. This CDR3 has 15 residues.

This sequence joins TRBV29-1 and TRBJ2-1; D could derive from TRBD1 or TRBD2 (5 bases each). This CDR3 has 13 amino acids. CDR1 SQVTM and CDR2 ANQGSEA come from the germline V gene. V was clipped by 3 bases and J by 5 bases, with 11 bases between them. The CDR3 region has the DNA TGCAGCGTTGAGGGGACGACAGACAATGAGCAGTTCTTC. Amino acid sequence: CSVEGTTDNEQFF.

This clonotype was seen ten or more times. CDR3 region: CASKAPGAGELFF. In nucleotides, the CDR3 is TGTGCCAGTAAGGCCCCGGGCGCCGGGGAGCTGTTTTTT. The chain links TRBV19 to TRBJ2-2; D ambiguous. The V end lost 7 bases, the J end lost 6 bases, and 12 bases lay between the germline ends. Germline V gene lookup returns CDR1 LNHDA and CDR2 SQIVND (reference sequence). The CDR3 totals 13 residues.

There are many counts of this clonotype. An end of the junction differs from the germline gene, which may be a read error. This chain uses TRBV29-1 with TRBJ2-7; D is uncertain. The CDR3 is made up of 11 amino acids. Per the germline V gene, CDR1 is SQVTM and CDR2 is ANQGSEA. The CDR3 here is CSAETSDEQYF. CDR3 nucleotides: TGCAGCGCTGAAACGAGCGATGAGCAGTACTTC.

This clonotype has ten or more counts. This chain connects TRBV7-2 to TRBJ2-5; 9 bases agree with TRBD1. In germline, CDR1 is SGHTA, CDR2 FQGNSA. Trimming removed 5 bases from V and 5 bases from J; junction bases left unmatched: 15. The CDR3 consists of 17 residues. The CDR3 DNA sequence: TGTGCCAGCAGCACCGGGACAGGGTTTTTCCTGGGGGAGACCCAGTACTTC. This encodes CASSTGTGFFLGETQYF.

The chain combines TRBV28 with TRBJ2-1, with 9 bases identical to TRBD2. The CDR3 has 14 residues. The V gene's germline CDR1 is MDHEN and CDR2 SYDVKM. Trimming took 5 bases from V and 3 from J; bases not matched to a gene: 2. CDR3 DNA sequence: TGTGCCAGCAGTGCACTAGCGGGCTACAATGAGCAGTTCTTC. Residues: CASSALAGYNEQFF.

This clonotype occurred many times. V and J are TRBV6-1 and TRBJ2-7; perhaps TRBD1 as D (5 bases). This CDR3 is 14 amino acids long. Germline V gene lookup returns CDR1 MNHNS and CDR2 SASEGT. Trimming removed 6 bases at V and 2 bases at J, with 14 bases between. In nucleotides, the CDR3 is TGTGCCAGCAGATGGGCCTCAGGGCCCTACGAGCAGTACTTC. This codes for CASRWASGPYEQYF.

This clonotype was counted between two and nine times. The V and J genes are TRBV3-1 and TRBJ2-2; TRBD1 aligns across 8 bases. Trimming removed 1 base from V and 4 bases from J; junction bases left unmatched: 5. Germline V CDR1 and CDR2: LGHDT, YNNKEL (reference sequence). The CDR3 is made up of 16 amino acids. CDR3: CASSQGTGLGTGELFF. Written as DNA, the CDR3 is TGTGCCAGCAGCCAAGGGACAGGGCTGGGCACCGGGGAGCTGTTTTTT.

The J gene is TRBJ2-2, the V gene TRBV5-1, with D hard to call. V was trimmed by 2 bases and J by 1 base, leaving 3 bases between them. This CDR3 is 13 amino acids long. Germline V gives CDR1 SGHRS, CDR2 YFSETQ. This CDR3 reads CASSFGNTGELFF. For the CDR3, the DNA is TGCGCCAGCAGCTTCGGGAACACCGGGGAGCTGTTTTTT.

This clonotype occurred a few times. V usage is TRBV20-1 and J usage is TRBJ2-7, with 9 bases matching TRBD1. CDR3 size: 13 residues. The V gene end was trimmed by 7 bases and the J gene end by 6 bases; junction bases not matched to a gene: 10. CDR1 DFQATT and CDR2 SNEGSKA come from the germline V gene (reference sequence). The CDR3 loop reads CSVPDRGEGEQYF. The CDR3 region has the DNA TGCAGTGTTCCGGACAGGGGCGAAGGCGAGCAGTACTTC.

This clonotype was detected ten times or more. The chain employs TRBV18 and TRBJ2-1, with a tentative D call TRBD2 (5 bases). V dropped 5 bases and J dropped 5 bases, with 13 bases sitting between them. The CDR3 is made up of 14 amino acids. Germline values: CDR1 KGHSH, CDR2 LQKENI. The CDR3 region has the DNA TGTGCCAGCTCAGGGATCGTAGCGAACAATGAGCAGTTCTTC. Amino acid sequence: CASSGIVANNEQFF.

This clonotype was observed many times. V and J are TRBV29-1 and TRBJ2-3, with D perhaps TRBD2 (5 bases). The CDR3 contains 12 residues. Trimming shortened V by 3 bases and J by 6 bases, and 10 bases separated the two germline ends. The V gene's germline CDR1 is SQVTM and CDR2 ANQGSEA. CDR3 DNA: TGCAGCGTTGACCTGGGAGTGGATACGCAGTATTTT. Its translation is CSVDLGVDTQYF.

This chain joins TRBV12-3 or TRBV12-4 and TRBJ1-3; 10 bases align to TRBD1. After removal of 5 bases from V and 4 bases from J, the junction contained 5 bases not matched to a gene. The CDR3 consists of 15 residues. In DNA form, the CDR3 reads TGTGCCAGCAGTCGAGACAGGGGGCAGGGAAACACCATATATTTT. This translates into CASSRDRGQGNTIYF.

Only a few counts were recorded for this clonotype. The CDR3 DNA sequence: TGTGCCAGCAGTCCTACAGGGTTAGGCTACACCTTC. It is translated as CASSPTGLGYTF. This sequence joins TRBV6-5 and TRBJ1-2, with a tentative D call TRBD1 (6 bases). Germline V gives CDR1 MNHEY, CDR2 SVGAGI. V lost 5 bases and J lost 8, with 12 bases in between. The CDR3 totals 12 residues.

This rearrangement joins TRBV29-1 to TRBJ2-1; D might be TRBD1 or TRBD2, each matching 5 bases. The germline V and J ends were trimmed by 7 bases and 2 bases, with 12 bases remaining between them. The CDR3 runs to 13 residues. Germline V gives CDR1 SQVTM, CDR2 ANQGSEA. The CDR3 loop is CSGDLPTYNEQFF. CDR3 bases: TGCAGCGGGGACCTCCCAACCTACAATGAGCAGTTCTTC.

The rearrangement joins TRBV3-1 to TRBJ2-1, with no clear D. The CDR3 runs 13 residues. The germline V gene encodes CDR1 LGHDT and CDR2 YNNKEL (reference sequence). With 3 bases removed from V and 10 bases from J, the gap between germline ends came to 13 bases. CDR3 in amino acids: CASSQNSQAEQFF. The CDR3 bases are TGTGCCAGCAGCCAGAACTCCCAGGCAGAGCAGTTCTTC.

The table lists this clonotype with many counts. CDR3: CSASLAGTYEQYF. The CDR3 DNA follows: TGCAGTGCTTCACTAGCGGGAACCTACGAGCAGTACTTC. The chain has TRBV20-1 and TRBJ2-7; 10 bases are shared with TRBD2. CDR1 and CDR2 (germline): DFQATT, SNEGSKA (reference sequence). The CDR3 has 13 residues. Trimming took 5 bases from V and 2 from J; bases not matched to a gene: 3.

Comment on this clonotype: With a much larger clone just one base away, this may be a read error. The chain combines TRBV12-3 or TRBV12-4 with TRBJ2-3; D ambiguous. V lost 9 bases and J lost 0, with 16 bases in between. The CDR3 extends over 15 amino acids. CDR3 in amino acids: CARTPFTTSTDTQYF. DNA for the CDR3: TGTGCCAGAACCCCCTTCACGACTAGCACAGATACGCAGTATTTT.

This clonotype was seen repeatedly, ten times or more. This chain uses TRBV19 with TRBJ2-1; perhaps TRBD2 as D (6 bases). The V gene's germline CDR1 is LNHDA and CDR2 SQIVND (reference sequence). The V and J ends lost 5 bases and 8 bases respectively, with 16 bases between them. The CDR3 sequence is 14 residues long. CDR3 residues: CASSPGLTRDEQFF. CDR3 coding DNA: TGTGCCAGTAGTCCGGGACTCACTAGGGATGAGCAGTTCTTC.

This clonotype was seen at least ten times. The CDR3 region is CASSVQGRGTEAFF. For the CDR3, the DNA is TGTGCCAGCAGCGTACAGGGTCGGGGCACTGAAGCTTTCTTT. The chain couples TRBV5-4 to TRBJ1-1; D may be TRBD1 (6 bases). This CDR3 comprises 14 residues. Germline CDR1 SGHNT, CDR2 YYREEE (reference sequence). V lost 4 bases and J 4 bases, leaving 14 bases between the germline ends.

This clonotype was counted a few times. This rearrangement joins TRBV28 to TRBJ2-7; unclear D gene. CDR3 length: 12 residues. Trimming left V 2 bases short and J 0 bases short, with 2 bases between. The germline V gene has CDR1 MDHEN and CDR2 SYDVKM. DNA for the CDR3: TGTGCCAGCAGTTTAACCTCCTACGAGCAGTACTTC. Protein sequence: CASSLTSYEQYF.

This clonotype was seen many times. This rearrangement joins TRBV20-1 to TRBJ2-2; 9 bases are a match to TRBD1. V was clipped by 3 bases and J by 0 bases; unmatched bases: 8. Germline values: CDR1 DFQATT, CDR2 SNEGSKA (reference sequence). This CDR3 comprises 17 residues. CDR3 residues: CSASWDRATANTGELFF. The CDR3 DNA reads TGCAGTGCTAGTTGGGACAGGGCGACGGCGAACACCGGGGAGCTGTTTTTT.

This clonotype occurred many times. The V gene is TRBV7-6, the J gene TRBJ1-5; D is uncertain. The ends were cut back, 5 bases at V and 7 bases at J, with 12 bases in the middle. CDR1 is SGHVS, CDR2 FNYEAQ, per germline. The CDR3 consists of 13 residues. CDR3 bases: TGTGCCAGCAGCGTAGGCAACCAACAGCCCCAGCATTTT. Its translation: CASSVGNQQPQHF.

This clonotype was detected many times. The chain joins TRBV7-9 to TRBJ2-2; 14 positions agree with TRBD2. Germline V gene data show CDR1 as SEHNR and CDR2 as FQNEAQ (reference sequence). Trimming cost V 0 bases and J 4 bases; bases outside gene matches: 7. CDR3 size: 19 residues. Here the CDR3 reads CASSLATSGRAGPTGELFF. As DNA, the CDR3 is TGTGCCAGCAGCTTAGCGACTAGCGGGAGGGCCGGTCCCACCGGGGAGCTGTTTTTT.

This clonotype was detected a few times. The chain employs TRBV5-1 and TRBJ2-1; 8 bases agree with TRBD2. The CDR3 is 15 amino acids. CDR1 SGHRS and CDR2 YFSETQ come from the germline V gene. J lost 3 bases, V lost 3 bases, and 5 bases had no gene match. This CDR3 is CASSSAGAVYNEQFF. CDR3 in DNA: TGCGCCAGCAGCTCAGCGGGAGCGGTCTACAATGAGCAGTTCTTC.